The T cell receptor beta chain under discussion was sequenced for a study of T cells after yellow fever vaccination. Study overall: Those fractions that held only low numbers of cells were prepared using the SMART-Seq v4 Ultra Low Input RNA kit. Findings and limits, study-wide: Clonotypes found in both CD4 and CD8 compartments made up a small share. The secondary response peaked faster, at day 5 versus 15, but was weaker. Most primary-vaccination clones reappeared after the booster (approximately 95% CD4, about 90% CD8).

Via MiXCR, TCRdb re-called the 5' RACE reads, giving one row per CDR3 protein. This table holds approximately 90,000 distinct CDR3 sequences, more than 10% found once. The CDR3 has 17 residues. Sample: CD8+ T cells not binding an NS4B(214-222) dextramer, sorted from PBMCs, taken approximately 22 days after the first yellow fever vaccination. The genes are TRBV21-1 and TRBJ1-4; TRBD1 was called by the table and not checked on the DNA. TRBV21-1 is a pseudogene locus. The source of this sequence is a man aged 18 to 29 who received the YFV17D yellow fever vaccine. This chain's CDR3 is CASSIRTQETTNEKLFF. For the CDR3, the DNA is TGTGCCAGCAGCATCCGAACACAGGAGACAACTAATGAAAAACTGTTTTTT.